A single T cell receptor beta chain is shown here with its context. The CDR3 spans 13 residues. The V gene's germline CDR1 is SEHNR and CDR2 FQNEAQ (reference sequence). Trimming stripped 1 base from V and 10 bases from J, with 13 bases between. The data derive from a study of blood T cell repertoires in COVID-19. At the level of the study: Whether acute or convalescent, the COVID-19 samples came from the United States, Italy and Spain. PBMCs, B-cell-depleted T cells, or T cells were the source of the cDNA or gDNA that made up the material.

As handled by the study authors: It was from reference gene primer amplification that nucleated cell counts were estimated. Assay: immunoSEQ multiplex PCR; the TCRdb copy retains only in-frame clones and omits some. V, J and clone size derive from that table, while D and trimming were established from the DNA sequence. The sample lists 70,000 to 90,000 clones, 70% to 80% occurring once. Sample: peripheral blood. This sequence originates from a human donor in a cohort sampled during active COVID-19. V gene TRBV7-9 combines with J gene TRBJ1-1, with unresolved D. This chain's CDR3 is CASSLDEGRLAFF. In DNA form, the CDR3 reads TGTGCCAGCAGCTTAGATGAGGGAAGGCTAGCTTTCTTT.